The 24 T cell receptor beta chains below all came from one sample that was sequenced in a study of identical twins. TCRdb itself ran the 5' RACE reads through MiXCR, one entry per CDR3 protein. The top ten hold 7.5% to 9.5% of the sample, which has 300,000 to 400,000 distinct CDR3 sequences, roughly 9% seen once. The sequenced material came from naive T cells sorted from blood. All receptors come from a woman aged 50 to 60 in good health.

This clonotype was observed many times. The chain carries TRBV12-3 or TRBV12-4 and TRBJ2-3, with 8 bases aligning to TRBD2. There are 13 residues in the CDR3. J gave up 10 bases and V 4 bases, and 7 bases lay outside the gene matches. As DNA, the CDR3 is TGTGCCAGCAGTTCCAGCGGGAGAAGTCCGCAGTATTTT. This sequence encodes CASSSSGRSPQYF.

The count of this clonotype is one. The genes are TRBV3-1 and TRBJ2-1; D gene ambiguous. The V and J ends lost 0 bases and 7 bases respectively, with 7 bases between them. Per germline, CDR1 LGHDT and CDR2 YNNKEL (reference sequence). There are 13 residues in the CDR3. The CDR3 bases are TGTGCCAGCAGCCAAGAATTAAGGAATGAGCAGTTCTTC. Translating it yields CASSQELRNEQFF.

This clonotype was counted between two and nine times. The V call is TRBV5-1, the J call TRBJ2-5, with TRBD1 as a possible D gene (7 bases). V dropped 5 bases and J dropped 4 bases, with 12 bases sitting between them. CDR3 length equals 13 residues. Per germline, CDR1 SGHRS and CDR2 YFSETQ. The CDR3 nucleotides read TGCGCCAGCAGTCAGGGGGGAGCAGAGACCCAGTACTTC. It codes for CASSQGGAETQYF.

Ten or more counts support this clonotype. The chain links TRBV12-3 or TRBV12-4 to TRBJ2-1, with 13 bases that match TRBD2. This CDR3 region has 13 residues. Losses at the gene ends were 5 bases for V and 16 bases for J; bases not matched to a gene: 8. CDR3 nucleotide sequence: TGTGCCAGCAGTGCCGGACTAGCGGGAGTGAATTTCTTC. Translated: CASSAGLAGVNFF.

This clonotype was seen many times. V usage is TRBV19 and J usage is TRBJ1-5; D gene ambiguous. The CDR3 sequence is 15 residues long. Germline CDR1 LNHDA, CDR2 SQIVND (reference sequence). Trimming took 3 bases from V and 3 from J, leaving 12 bases between them. CDR3 in DNA: TGTGCCAGTAGTATCCGCCGCGGGGACAATCAGCCCCAGCATTTT. Amino acid sequence: CASSIRRGDNQPQHF.

The table lists this clonotype with a few counts. This chain uses TRBV5-1 with TRBJ2-3, with TRBD2 matching over 7 bases. This CDR3 is built from 15 residues. V was clipped by 4 bases and J by 1 base; unmatched bases: 6. Germline assignment: CDR1 SGHRS and CDR2 YFSETQ. The CDR3 DNA follows: TGCGCCAGCAGCAGCTGGGGGGGAGGCACAGATACGCAGTATTTT. Its protein product is CASSSWGGGTDTQYF. Looking up the rest from reference TRBV5-1 and TRBJ2-3 gives the full variable domain: KAGVTQTPRYLIKTRGQQVTLSCSPISGHRSVSWYQQTPGQGLQFLFEYFSETQRNKGNFPGRFSGRQFSNSRSEMNVSTLELGDSALYLCASSSWGGGTDTQYFGPGTRLTVL.

This clonotype occurred many times. The rearrangement joins TRBV3-1 to TRBJ1-2; D is unclear. Deletions cut 3 bases from V and 8 bases from J, with 16 bases between. This CDR3 is 14 amino acids long. Germline CDR1 reads LGHDT; CDR2 reads YNNKEL (reference sequence). The CDR3 nucleotides are TGTGCCAGCAGCCAGGGAAACGGGGAGCAAGGCTACACCTTC. As protein: CASSQGNGEQGYTF.

The table lists this clonotype with a few counts. The J gene is TRBJ1-1, the V gene TRBV9; a possible D gene is TRBD1 (6 bases). Germline-derived CDR1 and CDR2 are SGDLS and YYNGEE. This CDR3 is 18 amino acids long. The V gene lost 0 bases and the J gene lost 1 base, with 19 bases spanning the gap. CDR3 sequence (DNA): TGTGCCAGCAGCGTAGAGGTGAGAGGGGGTCAGCGGAACACTGAAGCTTTCTTT. Translated: CASSVEVRGGQRNTEAFF.

There are many counts of this clonotype. The chain carries TRBV10-3 and TRBJ2-1, with 13 bases lining up with TRBD2. This CDR3 is built from 15 residues. Germline assignment: CDR1 ENHRY and CDR2 SYGVKD. Trimming took 3 bases from V and 7 from J; bases not matched to a gene: 3. CDR3 in DNA: TGTGCCATCAGTGATAGGACTAGCGGGAGAAATGAGCAGTTCTTC. Protein product: CAISDRTSGRNEQFF.

This clonotype was observed at least ten times. This chain links TRBV29-1 with TRBJ2-1; D perhaps matches TRBD1 (5 bases). Germline CDR1 is SQVTM and CDR2 is ANQGSEA. The CDR3 runs 12 residues. Trimming left V 7 bases short and J 0 bases short, with 7 bases between. The CDR3 sequence: CSAQVSYNEQFF. CDR3 nucleotides: TGCAGCGCACAGGTCTCCTACAATGAGCAGTTCTTC.

The chain recombines TRBV6-5 with TRBJ2-5; D is tentatively TRBD1 or TRBD2 (6 bases each). Trimming took 0 bases from V and 4 from J, leaving 15 bases between them. Germline lookup yields CDR1 MNHEY and CDR2 SVGAGI. The CDR3 spans 16 residues. This CDR3 is CASSYSIPGAVETQYF. DNA for the CDR3: TGTGCCAGCAGTTACTCGATCCCGGGGGCGGTAGAGACCCAGTACTTC.

This chain connects TRBV19 to TRBJ2-3; D is ambiguous. In germline, CDR1 is LNHDA, CDR2 SQIVND (reference sequence). This CDR3 has 15 amino acids. With 3 bases removed from V and 0 bases from J, the gap between germline ends came to 10 bases. In nucleotides, the CDR3 is TGTGCCAGTAGTATTGCCGGTACGAGCACAGATACGCAGTATTTT. It yields the protein CASSIAGTSTDTQYF.

This chain joins TRBV5-6 and TRBJ2-1; D may correspond to TRBD1 or TRBD2 (5 bases each). V shed 4 bases and J shed 3 bases, with 14 bases lying between them. Looked up from germline, CDR1 is SGHDT and CDR2 is YYEEEE. The CDR3 extends over 15 amino acids. The CDR3 coding sequence is TGTGCCAGCAGCAGTGGGACGGTATACTACAATGAGCAGTTCTTC. Amino acid sequence: CASSSGTVYYNEQFF.

This chain links TRBV20-1 with TRBJ2-1; TRBD1 matches 11 bases. Germline CDR1 DFQATT, CDR2 SNEGSKA (reference sequence). The CDR3 contains 13 residues. Trimming took 4 bases from V and 10 from J; bases not matched to a gene: 6. The CDR3 DNA reads TGCAGTGCTAAGGGACAGGGGGTTCGGGAGCAGTTCTTC. It yields the protein CSAKGQGVREQFF.

This clonotype has at least ten counts. The rearrangement joins TRBV30 to TRBJ2-5; 9 nucleotides align to TRBD2. This CDR3 has 15 amino acids. Germline trimming cut 0 bases from V and 2 bases from J; bases unmatched to any gene: 4. Germline loops: CDR1 GTSNPN, CDR2 SVGIG (reference sequence). The DNA for the CDR3 is TGTGCCTGGAGTGTCGGGACTAGCAGACAAGAGACCCAGTACTTC. Translating gives CAWSVGTSRQETQYF.

The chain links TRBV11-2 to TRBJ2-1, with D maybe TRBD2 (6 bases). The V end lost 5 bases, the J end lost 7 bases, and 18 bases lay between the germline ends. The CDR3 spans 15 residues. Germline-derived CDR1 and CDR2 are SGHAT and FQNNGV. DNA for the CDR3: TGTGCCAGCAGCCTCCTGATCGGGAGTCTAAATGAGCAGTTCTTC. Residues: CASSLLIGSLNEQFF.

This clonotype was detected only a few times. This rearrangement joins TRBV6-2 or TRBV6-3 to TRBJ2-1, with D unclear. The CDR3 is 13 residues long. Germline V CDR1 and CDR2: MNHEY, SVGEGT. V lost 2 bases and J lost 6, with 8 bases in between. Written as DNA, the CDR3 is TGTGCCAGCAGTTACCAGGAGATCAATGAGCAGTTCTTC. Encoded protein: CASSYQEINEQFF.

V is TRBV5-1 and J is TRBJ2-4; 8 bases match TRBD1. The CDR3 loop spans 14 amino acids. J was trimmed by 6 bases and V by 4 bases; bases with no gene match: 6. The germline gives CDR1 SGHRS, CDR2 YFSETQ. As DNA, the CDR3 is TGCGCCAGCAGCGAGGGGACAGGCGGAAACATTCAGTACTTC. The encoded protein is CASSEGTGGNIQYF.

This clonotype was recorded at least ten times. The chain carries TRBV7-8 and TRBJ2-1; possibly TRBD1 for D (6 bases). V was trimmed by 2 bases and J by 14 bases, leaving 13 bases between them. Germline CDR1 SGHVS, CDR2 FQNEAQ. The CDR3 has 12 residues. CDR3 in amino acids: CASSLNQGLKFF. CDR3 sequence (DNA): TGTGCCAGCAGCTTAAATCAGGGGCTAAAGTTCTTC.

This clonotype was observed a handful of times. The gene calls are TRBV14 and TRBJ1-4; weak D call: TRBD1 (6 bases). V was pared by 1 base and J by 7 bases, with 16 bases between. The germline V gene encodes CDR1 SGHDN and CDR2 FVKESK. The CDR3 consists of 16 residues. The CDR3 reads CASSQAGVLRFEKLFF. CDR3 coding DNA: TGTGCCAGCAGCCAAGCAGGGGTTTTGAGGTTTGAAAAACTGTTTTTT.

This clonotype has a handful of counts. The CDR3 sequence is CASSPAGVNSNQPQHF. The CDR3 bases are TGTGCCAGCTCACCTGCTGGGGTAAATAGCAATCAGCCCCAGCATTTT. V is TRBV18 and J is TRBJ1-5, with D unresolved. The V end was cut by 3 bases, the J end by 0 bases, with 12 bases between. This CDR3 has 16 amino acids. Per germline, CDR1 KGHSH and CDR2 LQKENI.

Only a few counts were recorded for this clonotype. The J gene is TRBJ2-7, the V gene TRBV6-6; 14 positions match TRBD2. Trimming removed 7 bases from V and 6 bases from J; junction bases left unmatched: 8. The V gene's germline CDR1 is MNHNY and CDR2 SVGAGI (reference sequence). This CDR3 comprises 15 residues. CDR3 loop: CASKLSGLAGVEQYF. CDR3 DNA sequence: TGTGCCAGCAAACTCTCGGGACTAGCGGGAGTCGAGCAGTACTTC.

This clonotype was counted a few times. This CDR3 reads CASSNGLSSYNEQFF. The CDR3 nucleotides are TGTGCCAGCAGCAACGGCCTGAGCTCCTACAATGAGCAGTTCTTC. The chain employs TRBV14 and TRBJ2-1; D is uncertain. The CDR3 spans 15 residues. Germline assignment: CDR1 SGHDN and CDR2 FVKESK. V was trimmed by 5 bases and J by 0 bases, leaving 11 bases between them. Using reference TRBV14 and TRBJ2-1 for the parts outside the CDR3, the full variable domain is EAGVTQFPSHSVIEKGQTVTLRCDPISGHDNLYWYRRVMGKEIKFLLHFVKESKQDESGMPNNRFLAERTGGTYSTLKVQPAELEDSGVYFCASSNGLSSYNEQFFGPGTRLTVL.

This chain joins TRBV5-6 and TRBJ2-2; no clear D. Trimming took 1 base from V and 7 from J, leaving 17 bases between them. The germline V gene has CDR1 SGHDT and CDR2 YYEEEE. This CDR3 has 16 amino acids. This chain's CDR3 is CASSLISFGSNGELFF. CDR3 DNA: TGTGCCAGCAGCTTGATCAGCTTCGGTTCAAACGGGGAGCTGTTTTTT.